This T cell receptor beta chain is drawn from a study of blood T cell repertoires in COVID-19. Looking at the study overall: Samples of COVID-19 (acute and convalescent) were obtained from the United States, Italy and Spain.

Profiling relied on immunoSEQ multiplex PCR, and the TCRdb table lists in-frame clones only, not all of them. Found here are approximately 250,000 clones, around four fifths of them singletons; the top ten hold about 4.5%. This CDR3 is built from 15 residues. The junction had 6 bases not matched to a gene; V was cut back by 2 bases and J by 5 bases. Germline CDR1 reads SEHNR; CDR2 reads FQNEAQ (reference sequence). Sequenced input: peripheral blood. This chain connects TRBV7-9 to TRBJ2-5; the match to TRBD1 covers 9 bases. The TCR sequence derives from a man aged 60 to 69 who had recovered from COVID-19. The CDR3 coding sequence is TGTGCCAGCAGCTTAATGGGACAGGGCCAGGAGACCCAGTACTTC. Translated: CASSLMGQGQETQYF.